The rows below give T cell receptor beta chains drawn from one sample of a study of identifying expanded T cells in peripheral blood. Sequenced by immunoSEQ multiplex PCR; TCRdb stores in-frame clones only, minus some. The sample yields roughly 78,000 clones, around 90% seen once. Specimen: blood. All receptors come from a person aged 18-69 years in good health. Each CDR3 is given with its conserved first and last residue. The order of the fields is V gene, J gene, clone size, CDR3 protein. Expanded clones are given a class, and other clones once, few, many or no size at all.

V: TRBV28; J: TRBJ2-5; size: NA; CDR3: CASSLISETQYF
V: TRBV19; J: TRBJ1-5; size: NA; CDR3: CASSVFIQGNQPQHF
V: TRBV2; J: TRBJ2-5; size: NA; CDR3: CASRDSPQETQYF
V: TRBV15; J: TRBJ2-7; size: NA; CDR3: CATSRQHTGYEQYF
V: TRBV7-2; J: TRBJ2-1; size: NA; CDR3: CASSSPGTSTRYEQFF
V: TRBV11-2; J: TRBJ2-7; size: NA; CDR3: CASSLTDSSYEQYF
V: TRBV4-2; J: TRBJ1-2; size: NA; CDR3: CASKIADSSKYGYTF
V: TRBV27; J: TRBJ2-7; size: NA; CDR3: CASSLTGGSYEQYF
V: TRBV2; J: TRBJ2-2; size: NA; CDR3: CASRSGQNTGELFF
V: TRBV2; J: TRBJ2-7; size: few; CDR3: CASGSGGTYEQYF
V: TRBV2; J: TRBJ2-7; size: NA; CDR3: CASSEIGGQGRQYF
V: TRBV6-5; J: TRBJ2-5; size: NA; CDR3: CASSSPPRGAKETQYF
V: TRBV2; J: TRBJ1-1; size: NA; CDR3: CASSGTGGYTEAFF
V: TRBV6-5; J: TRBJ1-4; size: NA; CDR3: CASSQGEGEKLFF
V: TRBV5-1; J: TRBJ2-3; size: NA; CDR3: CASILTRERTDTQYF